One and the same sample provided the 24 T cell receptor beta chains below, sequenced in a study of blood T cells in healthy people across ages. Using a J-beta primer mix together with a sample-barcoded 5' primer, a second PCR was run for about 6 to 12 cycles. TCRdb redid the calling of the 5' RACE reads with MiXCR, one entry per CDR3 protein. The sample lists more than 900,000 distinct CDR3 sequences, roughly 24% seen once, with about 0.72% in the top ten. This same sample was also taken into another study, of T cells of mothers and their children.

The specimen sequenced was blood. The receptors originated from a girl under 10 years old in good health.

The rearrangement links TRBV4-2 to TRBJ2-7, with D perhaps matching TRBD2 (5 bases). The CDR3 runs to 15 residues. The ends were cut back, 1 base at V and 3 bases at J, with 13 bases in the middle. CDR1 LGHNA and CDR2 YNFKEQ come from the germline V gene. The CDR3 DNA sequence: TGTGCCAGCAGCCAAGGGGTTAACGCGGGCTACGAGCAGTACTTC. Its protein product is CASSQGVNAGYEQYF.

The chain has TRBV27 and TRBJ2-5; D call uncertain. Germline V lookup: CDR1 MNHEY, CDR2 SMNVEV (reference sequence). V was shortened by 8 bases and J by 0 bases, with 16 bases between the two germline ends. There are 15 residues in the CDR3. The CDR3 loop reads CASLFRAADQETQYF. The DNA for the CDR3 is TGTGCCAGCCTTTTTAGGGCGGCAGACCAAGAGACCCAGTACTTC.

V and J are TRBV20-1 and TRBJ1-2; perhaps TRBD1 as D (5 bases). The CDR3 sequence is 14 residues long. Germline values: CDR1 DFQATT, CDR2 SNEGSKA (reference sequence). The ends were cut back, 7 bases at V and 7 bases at J, with 22 bases in the middle. Written as DNA, the CDR3 is TGCAGTGGAAGGAGGGACCCCACGAATCCTGGCTACACCTTC. It codes for CSGRRDPTNPGYTF.

This clonotype turned up a few times. V usage is TRBV7-6 and J usage is TRBJ2-5, with D maybe TRBD2 (5 bases). The DNA end is a closer match to TRBJ2-1, so the J assignment may be wrong. Germline-derived CDR1 and CDR2 are SGHVS and FNYEAQ. CDR3 length: 14 amino acids. The CDR3 DNA reads TGTGCCAGCAGCTTCCCAGACCCGGGAAATGAGCAGTTCTTC. Encoded protein: CASSFPDPGNEQFF.

This clonotype was observed a few times. The rearrangement joins TRBV20-1 to TRBJ1-6, with 7 bases aligning to TRBD1. The CDR3 length is 15 residues. Germline CDR1 DFQATT, CDR2 SNEGSKA (reference sequence). The ends lost 2 bases at V and 6 bases at J; junction bases unmatched: 7. The CDR3: CSARRGGTANSPLHF. In DNA form, the CDR3 reads TGCAGTGCTAGACGAGGCGGGACAGCTAATTCACCCCTCCACTTT.

This clonotype was counted a few times. The gene calls are TRBV6-2 or TRBV6-3 and TRBJ2-7, with D possibly being TRBD2 (6 bases). The CDR3 sequence is 15 residues long. Germline CDR1 and CDR2: MNHEY and SVGEGT. V shed 5 bases and J shed 3 bases, with 17 bases lying between them. The CDR3 DNA sequence: TGTGCCAGCAGTACCCAGGGACTCTCCAACTACGAGCAGTACTTC. Its translation is CASSTQGLSNYEQYF.

The V call is TRBV7-2, the J call TRBJ2-5; 10 positions match TRBD1. Germline loops: CDR1 SGHTA, CDR2 FQGNSA. This CDR3 region has 16 residues. V dropped 0 bases and J dropped 7; count of bases not matched to a gene: 8. Here the CDR3 DNA reads TGTGCCAGCAGCTTAGCGGGGACAGGGGCCAGGGGGACCCAGTACTTC. Its protein is CASSLAGTGARGTQYF.

This clonotype was seen more than once but under ten times. The chain recombines TRBV29-1 with TRBJ2-3, with 7 bases aligning to TRBD2. This CDR3 has 16 residues. V dropped 2 bases and J dropped 5; count of bases not matched to a gene: 13. The germline CDR1 and CDR2 sequences are SQVTM and ANQGSEA. CDR3 region: CSVERASGYNGDTQYF. DNA for the CDR3: TGCAGCGTTGAAAGAGCTAGCGGTTATAATGGAGATACGCAGTATTTT.

The chain recombines TRBV12-3 or TRBV12-4 with TRBJ2-7; 9 nucleotides match TRBD1. V lost 2 bases and J lost 2; bases outside the gene matches: 1. This CDR3 comprises 14 residues. As DNA, the CDR3 is TGTGCCAGCAGTTTATGGGACAGGGCCTACGAGCAGTACTTC. It specifies CASSLWDRAYEQYF.

The rearrangement links TRBV4-1 to TRBJ1-1; 8 bases line up with TRBD1. The CDR3 extends over 15 amino acids. Germline loops: CDR1 MGHRA, CDR2 YSYEKL. The V and J ends lost 3 bases and 2 bases, in that order; junction bases with no gene match: 5. The CDR3: CASSHGQGFNTEAFF. The CDR3 DNA reads TGCGCCAGCAGCCATGGACAGGGCTTTAACACTGAAGCTTTCTTT.

CDR3 coding DNA: TGTGCCAGCAGCTTAGAGCGGATAGGGGGCTACACCTTC. Translation gives CASSLERIGGYTF. V and J are TRBV7-2 and TRBJ1-2; D is undetermined. The length of the CDR3 is 13 residues. V was shortened by 1 base and J by 8 bases, with 11 bases between the two germline ends. Germline V lookup: CDR1 SGHTA, CDR2 FQGNSA.

J is TRBJ2-7 and V is TRBV29-1; 8 bases match TRBD2. J lost 4 bases, V lost 2 bases, and 4 bases had no gene match. CDR3 length equals 13 residues. CDR1 and CDR2 from the germline V gene are SQVTM and ANQGSEA. DNA for the CDR3: TGCAGCGTTGAACGGGAGGGCCGGTACGAGCAGTACTTC. As protein: CSVEREGRYEQYF.

This chain links TRBV7-9 with TRBJ2-1; D is uncertain. Trimming took 5 bases from V and 0 from J, leaving 14 bases between them. In germline, CDR1 is SEHNR, CDR2 FQNEAQ (reference sequence). CDR3 length: 16 amino acids. The CDR3 region has the DNA TGTGCCAGCAGCCCAGTAGAATTAAGCTCCTACAATGAGCAGTTCTTC. It is translated as CASSPVELSSYNEQFF.

There are a few counts of this clonotype. This chain uses TRBV6-1 with TRBJ2-5; no firm D call. The end of the DNA aligns better with TRBJ2-7, so the J call may be wrong. The CDR3 covers 13 residues. Germline assignment: CDR1 MNHNS and CDR2 SASEGT. The DNA of the CDR3 is TGTGCCAGCAGTGAAATCGTCCTCTACGAGCAGTACTTC. It translates to CASSEIVLYEQYF.

This rearrangement joins TRBV27 to TRBJ2-5, with a tentative D call TRBD2 (7 bases). The end of the DNA aligns better with TRBJ2-7, so the J call may be wrong. Germline CDR1 reads MNHEY; CDR2 reads SMNVEV (reference sequence). The CDR3 spans 18 residues. The CDR3 DNA reads as TGTGCCAGCAGTTTAACGGCGGGGGTGGGGGGGCTCTACTACGAGCAGTACTTC. It encodes CASSLTAGVGGLYYEQYF.

V and J are TRBV7-2 and TRBJ1-6; D unresolved. This CDR3 region has 12 residues. The V end was cut by 2 bases, the J end by 13 bases, with 9 bases between. The germline CDR1 and CDR2 sequences are SGHTA and FQGNSA. The CDR3 here is CASSLRYAPLHF. CDR3 DNA: TGTGCCAGCAGCTTACGGTATGCGCCCCTCCACTTT.

The V gene is TRBV12-3 or TRBV12-4, the J gene TRBJ2-5, with a weak D call TRBD1 (6 bases). The CDR3 is made up of 14 amino acids. The V gene lost 3 bases and the J gene lost 4 bases, with 12 bases spanning the gap. CDR3 nucleotide sequence: TGTGCCAGCAGTTTTGGGGGCCACTTAGAGACCCAGTACTTC. This sequence encodes CASSFGGHLETQYF.

This clonotype occurred a few times. This rearrangement joins TRBV5-5 to TRBJ2-5, with D perhaps given as TRBD1 or TRBD2 (5 bases each). From germline, CDR1 is SGHKS and CDR2 YYEKEE (reference sequence). This CDR3 region has 15 residues. V was cut by 2 bases and J by 5 bases, with 16 bases left in between. CDR3 in amino acids: CASSFGTPQTETQYF. The CDR3, as DNA: TGTGCCAGCAGCTTCGGGACCCCCCAAACGGAGACCCAGTACTTC.

J is TRBJ2-7 and V is TRBV9; a weak D match, TRBD2 (6 bases). The CDR3 is 14 residues long. V was trimmed by 5 bases and J by 2 bases, leaving 14 bases between them. Germline V gene data show CDR1 as SGDLS and CDR2 as YYNGEE. The CDR3 region is CASSLSGKAYEQYF. CDR3 nucleotides: TGTGCCAGCAGTCTTAGCGGAAAAGCCTACGAGCAGTACTTC. Full variable domain (rest looked up from reference TRBV9 and TRBJ2-7): DSGVTQTPKHLITATGQRVTLRCSPRSGDLSVYWYQQSLDQGLQFLIQYYNGEERAKGNILERFSAQQFPDLHSELNLSSLELGDSALYFCASSLSGKAYEQYFGPGTRLTVT.

The rearrangement uses TRBV5-1 and TRBJ2-5; D uncertain. The V and J ends lost 8 bases and 5 bases respectively, with 19 bases between them. The CDR3 runs 14 residues. Germline V gene lookup returns CDR1 SGHRS and CDR2 YFSETQ. DNA of the CDR3: TGCGCCAGTAGCCTTGACCCCCCTGGGGAGACCCAGTACTTC. Encoded protein: CASSLDPPGETQYF.

The CDR3 here is CASSRFRAADTQYF. CDR3 coding DNA: TGTGCCAGCAGTAGATTCAGGGCGGCAGATACGCAGTATTTT. This chain uses TRBV6-2 or TRBV6-3 with TRBJ2-3, with TRBD1 as a possible D gene (5 bases). Germline CDR1 and CDR2: MNHEY and SVGEGT. The ends were cut back, 5 bases at V and 4 bases at J, with 13 bases in the middle. The CDR3 has 14 amino acids.

This clonotype has a handful of counts. The genes are TRBV4-2 and TRBJ2-2; 9 bases are a match to TRBD2. V lost 5 bases, J lost 6 bases, and 7 bases stayed unmatched. Germline V CDR1 and CDR2: LGHNA, YNFKEQ. The CDR3 consists of 15 residues. CDR3 protein: CASSFSSGDSGELFF. The CDR3 DNA follows: TGTGCCAGCAGCTTCTCTAGCGGGGATTCCGGGGAGCTGTTTTTT.

The chain carries TRBV4-1 and TRBJ2-5; D is unclear. This CDR3 has 14 residues. Trimming removed 0 bases from V and 4 bases from J, with 9 bases in between. CDR1 is MGHRA, CDR2 YSYEKL, per germline. The CDR3 loop reads CASSQERSGETQYF. CDR3 nucleotide sequence: TGCGCCAGCAGCCAAGAACGCAGTGGAGAGACCCAGTACTTC.

This chain uses TRBV6-2 or TRBV6-3 with TRBJ2-4; no definite D call. Per germline, CDR1 MNHEY and CDR2 SVGEGT. The V and J ends lost 5 bases and 0 bases respectively, with 11 bases between them. The CDR3 runs 15 residues. The CDR3 region has the DNA TGTGCCAGCAGTACTTGGGTCGTAGCCAAAAACATTCAGTACTTC. Amino acid sequence: CASSTWVVAKNIQYF.